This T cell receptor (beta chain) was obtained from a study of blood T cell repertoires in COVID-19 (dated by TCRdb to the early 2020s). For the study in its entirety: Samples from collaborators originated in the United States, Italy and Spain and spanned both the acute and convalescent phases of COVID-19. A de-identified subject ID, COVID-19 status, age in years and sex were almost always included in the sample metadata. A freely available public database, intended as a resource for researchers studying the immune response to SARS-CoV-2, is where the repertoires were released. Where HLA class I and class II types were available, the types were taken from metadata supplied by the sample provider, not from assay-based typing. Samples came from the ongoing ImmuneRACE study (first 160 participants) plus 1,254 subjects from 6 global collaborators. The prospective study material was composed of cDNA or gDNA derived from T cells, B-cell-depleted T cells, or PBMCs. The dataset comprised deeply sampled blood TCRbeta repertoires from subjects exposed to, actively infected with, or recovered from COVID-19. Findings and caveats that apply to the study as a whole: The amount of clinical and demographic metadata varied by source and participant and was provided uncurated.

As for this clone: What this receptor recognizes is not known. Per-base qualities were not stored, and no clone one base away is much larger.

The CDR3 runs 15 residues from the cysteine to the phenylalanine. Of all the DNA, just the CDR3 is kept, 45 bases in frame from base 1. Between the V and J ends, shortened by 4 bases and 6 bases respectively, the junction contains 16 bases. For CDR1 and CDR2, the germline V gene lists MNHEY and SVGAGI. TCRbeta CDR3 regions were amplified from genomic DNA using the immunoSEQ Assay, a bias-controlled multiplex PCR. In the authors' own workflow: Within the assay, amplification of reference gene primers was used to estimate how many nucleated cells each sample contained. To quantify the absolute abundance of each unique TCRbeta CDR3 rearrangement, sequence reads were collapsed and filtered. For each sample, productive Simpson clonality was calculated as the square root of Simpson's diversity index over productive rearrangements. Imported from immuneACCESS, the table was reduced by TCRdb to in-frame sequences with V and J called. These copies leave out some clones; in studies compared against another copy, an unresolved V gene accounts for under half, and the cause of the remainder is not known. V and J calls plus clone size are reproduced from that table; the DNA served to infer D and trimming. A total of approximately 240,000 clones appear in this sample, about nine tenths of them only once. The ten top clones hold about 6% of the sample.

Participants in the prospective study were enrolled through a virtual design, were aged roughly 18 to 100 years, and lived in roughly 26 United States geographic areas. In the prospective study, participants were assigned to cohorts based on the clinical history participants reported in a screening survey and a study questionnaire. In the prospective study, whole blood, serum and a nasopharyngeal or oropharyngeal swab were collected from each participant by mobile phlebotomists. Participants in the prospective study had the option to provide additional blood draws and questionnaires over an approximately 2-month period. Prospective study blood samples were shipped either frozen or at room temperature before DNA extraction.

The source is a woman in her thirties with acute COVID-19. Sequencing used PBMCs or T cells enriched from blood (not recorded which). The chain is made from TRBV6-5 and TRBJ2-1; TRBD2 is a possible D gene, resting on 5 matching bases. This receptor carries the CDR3 CASSSGSIGFNEQFF. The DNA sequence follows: TGTGCCAGCAGTTCGGGGTCCATAGGGTTCAATGAGCAGTTCTTC.